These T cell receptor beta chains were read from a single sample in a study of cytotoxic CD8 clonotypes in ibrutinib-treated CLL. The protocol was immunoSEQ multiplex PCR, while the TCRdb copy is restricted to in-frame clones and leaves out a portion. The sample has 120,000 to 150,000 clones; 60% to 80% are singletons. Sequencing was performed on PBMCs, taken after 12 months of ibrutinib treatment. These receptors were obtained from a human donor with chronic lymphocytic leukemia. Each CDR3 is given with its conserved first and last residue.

cdr3_aa: CASSYPGTGGAYGYTF
j_call: TRBJ1-2
v_call: TRBV10-3

cdr3_aa: CASSEARGAYEQYF
j_call: TRBJ2-7
v_call: TRBV6-1

cdr3_aa: CASSLRDRASRGVNTEAFF
j_call: TRBJ1-1
v_call: TRBV4-1

cdr3_aa: CASSRGPVYEQYF
j_call: TRBJ2-7
v_call: TRBV6-5

cdr3_aa: CASTRTGSNYGYTF
j_call: TRBJ1-2
v_call: TRBV28

cdr3_aa: CASSNYPATNEKLFF
j_call: TRBJ1-4
v_call: TRBV27

cdr3_aa: CAATGGFLREQYF
j_call: TRBJ2-7
v_call: TRBV28

cdr3_aa: CASSEGSGRLDTQYF
j_call: TRBJ2-3
v_call: TRBV9

cdr3_aa: CASTPGTGRGGYTF
j_call: TRBJ1-2
v_call: TRBV6-5

cdr3_aa: CASSYSTQSYEQYF
j_call: TRBJ2-7
v_call: TRBV6-5

cdr3_aa: CASSIRTLNTEAFF
j_call: TRBJ1-1
v_call: TRBV7-9

cdr3_aa: CSVSAGLYGYTF
j_call: TRBJ1-2
v_call: TRBV29-1

cdr3_aa: CASSLVVGLAKANEQFF
j_call: TRBJ2-1
v_call: TRBV7-6

cdr3_aa: CASSDSGGGAYNEQFF
j_call: TRBJ2-1
v_call: TRBV6-4

cdr3_aa: CASSPTGQGPNQPQHF
j_call: TRBJ1-5
v_call: TRBV18

cdr3_aa: CASSRRTGVFYEQYF
j_call: TRBJ2-7
v_call: TRBV4-1

cdr3_aa: CASSQGDPSGNTIYF
j_call: TRBJ1-3
v_call: TRBV4-1

cdr3_aa: CASKQQPNTEAFF
j_call: TRBJ1-1
v_call: TRBV7-6

cdr3_aa: CASSLVAGGSNTQYF
j_call: TRBJ2-3
v_call: TRBV5-5

cdr3_aa: CASHLGMNTGELFF
j_call: TRBJ2-2
v_call: TRBV28

cdr3_aa: CASRGRGLAKNIQYF
j_call: TRBJ2-4
v_call: TRBV30

cdr3_aa: CASSLEQGRGSPLHF
j_call: TRBJ1-6
v_call: TRBV11-1

cdr3_aa: CATSPHPFTRLEMNTEAFF
j_call: TRBJ1-1
v_call: TRBV15

cdr3_aa: CASSYPGLAGRDTQYF
j_call: TRBJ2-3
v_call: TRBV6-7

cdr3_aa: CASSFDRNNEQFF
j_call: TRBJ2-1
v_call: TRBV5-4

cdr3_aa: CASSTSGQGSGANVLTF
j_call: TRBJ2-6
v_call: TRBV5-1

cdr3_aa: CASSYSGAAGANVLTF
j_call: TRBJ2-6
v_call: TRBV27

cdr3_aa: CASSSHPGQGYEQYF
j_call: TRBJ2-7
v_call: TRBV5-4

cdr3_aa: CAIKQGAMEKLFF
j_call: TRBJ1-4
v_call: TRBV10-3

cdr3_aa: CASSPSPGLAGRLQETQYF
j_call: TRBJ2-5
v_call: TRBV4-3

cdr3_aa: CASTPAGSEKLFF
j_call: TRBJ1-4
v_call: TRBV6-6

cdr3_aa: CASSEGTSGSLGEQYF
j_call: TRBJ2-7
v_call: TRBV2

cdr3_aa: CASSSPRWSYEQYF
j_call: TRBJ2-7
v_call: TRBV6-5

cdr3_aa: CATSRDSRGGVGYGYTF
j_call: TRBJ1-2
v_call: TRBV15

cdr3_aa: CASSSGLGNYGYTF
j_call: TRBJ1-2
v_call: TRBV6-5

cdr3_aa: CASSLMGLGEETQYF
j_call: TRBJ2-5
v_call: TRBV7-3

cdr3_aa: CASSFFRRDGYTF
j_call: TRBJ1-2
v_call: TRBV28

cdr3_aa: CASRTRDRSYEQYF
j_call: TRBJ2-7
v_call: TRBV13

cdr3_aa: CASTGTGNTIYF
j_call: TRBJ1-3
v_call: TRBV28

cdr3_aa: CASSPRQGNTDTQYF
j_call: TRBJ2-3
v_call: TRBV18

cdr3_aa: CASSLGAPGQGSYEQYF
j_call: TRBJ2-7
v_call: TRBV5-4

cdr3_aa: CASRVDRPLWYEQYF
j_call: TRBJ2-7
v_call: TRBV5-1

cdr3_aa: CSGGQITDTQYF
j_call: TRBJ2-3
v_call: TRBV29-1

cdr3_aa: CASSRGPYQETQYF
j_call: TRBJ2-5
v_call: TRBV7-2

cdr3_aa: CASTLAGSTGELFF
j_call: TRBJ2-2
v_call: TRBV6-5

cdr3_aa: CASSLLGRSEEKLFF
j_call: TRBJ1-4
v_call: TRBV5-1

cdr3_aa: CASSYSKFYGYTF
j_call: TRBJ1-2
v_call: TRBV6-5

cdr3_aa: CASSGGNEQYF
j_call: TRBJ2-7
v_call: TRBV11-1

cdr3_aa: CASSLAGGLDTQYF
j_call: TRBJ2-3
v_call: TRBV7-2

cdr3_aa: CASSSTGTGELRVNTEAFF
j_call: TRBJ1-1
v_call: TRBV7-2

cdr3_aa: CASSLGARQGYEQYF
j_call: TRBJ2-7
v_call: TRBV7-2

cdr3_aa: CASRQLAGDYNEQFF
j_call: TRBJ2-1
v_call: TRBV19

cdr3_aa: CASSIQGVSNSPLHF
j_call: TRBJ1-6
v_call: TRBV19

cdr3_aa: CASSNAGGLADTQYF
j_call: TRBJ2-3
v_call: TRBV27